This T cell receptor beta chain was recorded in a study of T-cell reconstitution after alpha-beta-depleted transplantation in children. Findings of the study overall: Some patients showed high day-60 TCRbeta diversity, which derived from surviving recipient T cells and thymic progenitors. Among T cells one year after transplant, newly produced cells accounted for most counts and diversity. Reportedly, alpha-beta T cells present about two months post-transplant originated from several hundred expanded clones of graft origin.

A word on this clonotype: Its specificity is not known.

This CDR3 has 14 amino acids. The V end was cut by 0 bases, the J end by 7 bases, with 12 bases between. Looked up from germline, CDR1 is KGHSH and CDR2 is LQKENI. Unique molecular identifiers tagged the TCRbeta library. TCRdb analysed the PCR reads with MiXCR anew, one entry per CDR3 protein. The repertoire holds just over 950,000 distinct CDR3 sequences, with roughly 31% as singletons. The specimen comprised PBMCs, mostly from graft donor cells, sampled 360 days after TCRalphabeta/CD19-depleted stem cell transplant. The chain couples TRBV18 to TRBJ1-1; D gene uncertain. This sequence was found in a boy younger than two who had a stem cell transplant for SCID, so the T cells may come from the graft donor. DNA of the CDR3: TGTGCCAGCTCACCACCGGCTGTGAAATATGAAGCTTTCTTT. The encoded protein is CASSPPAVKYEAFF.